The rows below give T cell receptor beta chains drawn from one sample of a study of OX40 agonist ivuxolimab in advanced cancers. TCRdb keeps only in-frame clones here, not all; method: immunoSEQ multiplex PCR. The profile shows tens of thousands of clones, around 82% of them singletons. Specimen: CD4+ or CD8+ T cells sorted from blood, collected in a trial of the OX40 agonist ivuxolimab. These receptors were collected from an adult with an advanced solid tumor such as melanoma, head and neck, liver or kidney cancer. Each CDR3 is given with its conserved first and last residue. D genes are given only for firm matches. The listing skips clone size in some rows; elsewhere it reads once, few, many or a size class.

size,J,length,D,V,CDR3,DNA
-,TRBJ2-1,14,TRBD2,TRBV5-1,CASSDGGTYNEQFF,TGCGCCAGCAGCGACGGGGGGACCTACAATGAGCAGTTCTTC
-,TRBJ2-3,15,-,TRBV7-2,CASSLGTFSTDTQYF,TGTGCCAGCAGCCTCGGGACATTTAGCACAGATACGCAGTATTTT
-,TRBJ2-7,14,TRBD2,TRBV5-1,CASSYTSGIQESYF,TGCGCCAGCAGCTATACTAGCGGGATTCAAGAGTCGTACTTC
-,TRBJ1-2,14,-,TRBV28,CASSFRGLYYGYTF,TGTGCCAGCAGTTTTCGGGGATTATACTATGGCTACACCTTC
-,TRBJ2-7,12,-,TRBV5-1,CASSFEGGEQYF,TGCGCCAGCAGCTTTGAGGGCGGCGAGCAGTACTTC
-,TRBJ2-7,11,-,TRBV28,CASSHSYEQYF,TGTGCCAGCAGTCATTCTTACGAGCAGTACTTC
few,TRBJ2-3,15,TRBD2,TRBV7-9,CASSILAGPTDTQYF,TGTGCCAGCAGCATACTAGCGGGACCCACAGATACGCAGTATTTT
once,TRBJ2-1,15,-,TRBV7-3,CASSFVPSPYNEQFF,TGTGCCAGCAGCTTCGTTCCCTCCCCCTACAATGAGCAGTTCTTC
-,TRBJ2-7,14,-,TRBV6-5,CASSTGRSSYEQYF,TGTGCCAGCTCTACGGGACGGAGTTCCTACGAGCAGTACTTC
-,TRBJ2-6,15,-,TRBV11-2,CASSRVLSGANVLTF,TGTGCCAGCAGCCGGGTCCTCTCTGGGGCCAACGTCCTGACTTTC
-,TRBJ1-2,14,-,TRBV6-5,CASSYSPRASGYTF,TGTGCCAGCAGTTACTCTCCCAGGGCGAGCGGCTACACCTTC
once,TRBJ2-6,17,TRBD1,TRBV19,CATSPGTGGSGANVLTF,TGTGCCACCTCCCCCGGGACAGGGGGCTCTGGGGCCAACGTCCTGACTTTC
-,TRBJ2-1,14,TRBD2,TRBV27,CASSYGGADNEQFF,TGTGCCAGCAGTTACGGGGGGGCGGACAATGAGCAGTTCTTC
-,TRBJ1-6,14,-,TRBV30,CAWASDSYNSPLHF,TGTGCCTGGGCTTCGGACTCCTATAATTCACCCCTCCACTTT
-,TRBJ2-1,13,TRBD2,TRBV9,CASGTSGRTEQFF,TGTGCCAGCGGGACTAGCGGGAGGACTGAGCAGTTCTTC
-,TRBJ2-7,14,TRBD1,TRBV4-1,CASSQGRTGDEQYF,TGCGCCAGCAGCCAAGGTAGGACAGGAGACGAGCAGTACTTC
-,TRBJ2-1,15,-,TRBV6-5,CASSFGRSSYNEQFF,TGTGCCAGCAGTTTCGGACGGAGCTCCTACAATGAGCAGTTCTTC
-,TRBJ2-1,12,-,TRBV19,CASSIANNEQFF,TGTGCCAGTAGTATTGCGAACAATGAGCAGTTCTTC
-,TRBJ1-4,13,-,TRBV29-1,CSVEGGLVEKLFF,TGCAGCGTTGAAGGCGGCCTGGTGGAAAAACTGTTTTTT
-,TRBJ2-7,19,-,TRBV7-5,CARSPSNPSGRIVGYEQYF,TGTGCCAGAAGCCCTTCCAACCCTAGCGGGAGAATCGTTGGCTACGAGCAGTACTTC
once,TRBJ2-2,16,-,TRBV7-3,CASSLSGRANTGELFF,TGTGCCAGCAGCTTAAGTGGTCGGGCGAACACCGGGGAGCTGTTTTTT
-,TRBJ2-7,14,-,TRBV5-5,CASSLEGTYYEQYF,TGTGCCAGCAGCTTGGAGGGCACCTACTACGAGCAGTACTTC
-,TRBJ2-1,16,TRBD2,TRBV10-3,CAISGRTSGGANEQFF,TGTGCCATCAGTGGAAGGACTAGCGGGGGGGCCAATGAGCAGTTCTTC
-,TRBJ1-1,13,-,TRBV5-1,CASSLGGEAEAFF,TGCGCCAGCAGCCTGGGAGGGGAGGCTGAAGCTTTCTTT
-,TRBJ2-7,14,-,TRBV5-5,CASSSVDRLYEQYF,TGTGCCAGCAGCAGCGTGGACAGACTCTACGAGCAGTACTTC
-,TRBJ1-4,11,-,TRBV27,CASTPYEKLFF,TGTGCCAGCACTCCCTATGAAAAACTGTTTTTT
-,TRBJ1-1,17,-,TRBV5-4,CASSMEAWGLLNTEAFF,TGTGCCAGCAGCATGGAGGCCTGGGGGTTGTTGAACACTGAAGCTTTCTTT
-,TRBJ1-2,14,-,TRBV5-5,CASSLGGVEPGYTF,TGTGCCAGCAGCTTGGGAGGTGTAGAACCTGGCTACACCTTC
-,TRBJ1-2,11,-,TRBV19,CASSMGIGYTF,TGTGCCAGTAGTATGGGCATTGGCTACACCTTC
-,TRBJ1-6,15,-,TRBV4-1,CASSQGEGYNSPLHF,TGCGCCAGCAGCCAAGGGGAAGGATATAATTCACCCCTCCACTTT
-,TRBJ2-1,15,TRBD2,TRBV7-6,CASRTLAGDYNEQFF,TGTGCCAGCAGGACCCTAGCGGGAGACTACAATGAGCAGTTCTTC
-,TRBJ2-7,15,-,TRBV4-1,CASSQKWELTYEQYF,TGCGCCAGCAGCCAAAAGTGGGAGCTTACCTACGAGCAGTACTTC
-,TRBJ2-7,20,-,TRBV6-4,CASSDRLRCDGSRKDYEQYF,TGTGCCAGCAGTGACCGACTGCGTTGTGACGGGAGTAGGAAGGACTACGAGCAGTACTTC
-,TRBJ2-7,13,-,TRBV9,CASSSGPVYEQYF,TGTGCCAGCAGCAGTGGACCGGTTTACGAGCAGTACTTC
-,TRBJ2-2,16,-,TRBV9,CASSELGTSNTGELFF,TGTGCCAGCAGCGAGCTAGGGACCTCGAACACCGGGGAGCTGTTTTTT
-,TRBJ2-1,18,-,TRBV13,CASSLGLEDTSSYNEQFF,TGTGCCAGCAGCTTAGGACTCGAGGACACGAGCTCCTACAATGAGCAGTTCTTC
-,TRBJ2-5,12,-,TRBV29-1,CSVHRAQETQYF,TGCAGCGTCCACCGGGCCCAAGAGACCCAGTACTTC
-,TRBJ2-5,14,TRBD2,TRBV10-3,CAISLAGGGETQYF,TGTGCCATCAGCCTAGCGGGTGGGGGAGAGACCCAGTACTTC
-,TRBJ1-5,15,-,TRBV4-3,CASSGQFDSNQPQHF,TGCGCCAGCAGCGGGCAGTTCGATAGCAATCAGCCCCAGCATTTT
few,TRBJ1-2,14,-,TRBV9,CASSVDPSSYGYTF,TGTGCCAGCAGCGTAGACCCTTCCTCGTATGGCTACACCTTC
once,TRBJ1-5,14,-,TRBV6-1,CASSEWAGQQPQHF,TGTGCCAGCAGTGAATGGGCAGGGCAACAGCCCCAGCATTTT
-,TRBJ2-7,14,-,TRBV11-2,CASSPRLSSYEQYF,TGTGCCAGCAGCCCAAGACTGAGCTCCTACGAGCAGTACTTC
-,TRBJ1-1,15,-,TRBV6-1,CASSEFRGLGTEAFF,TGTGCCAGCAGTGAATTTAGAGGGCTTGGCACTGAAGCTTTCTTT
-,TRBJ1-4,16,-,TRBV19,CASTTSYRQPNEKLFF,TGTGCCAGTACCACCAGTTACAGGCAACCTAATGAAAAACTGTTTTTT
-,TRBJ2-1,13,-,TRBV6-6,CASSSRDVHEQFF,TGTGCCAGCAGTTCCCGGGACGTTCATGAGCAGTTCTTC
-,TRBJ2-3,17,TRBD2,TRBV4-3,CASSQDLLAGPTDTQYF,TGCGCCAGCAGCCAAGATTTACTAGCGGGGCCCACAGATACGCAGTATTTT
-,TRBJ2-1,14,-,TRBV5-6,CASSPDWGGHEQFF,TGTGCCAGCAGCCCGGATTGGGGGGGCCACGAGCAGTTCTTC
-,TRBJ2-7,13,-,TRBV27,CASAEGVRYEQYF,TGTGCCAGCGCGGAGGGGGTTCGCTACGAGCAGTACTTC
once,TRBJ1-3,18,-,TRBV2,CASLTTGSPTSRGNTIYF,TGTGCCAGCCTTACAACCGGTTCCCCCACCTCTCGTGGAAACACCATATATTTT
-,TRBJ2-1,15,-,TRBV9,CASRASTQGKNEQFF,TGTGCCAGCAGAGCTTCAACACAGGGAAAGAATGAGCAGTTCTTC